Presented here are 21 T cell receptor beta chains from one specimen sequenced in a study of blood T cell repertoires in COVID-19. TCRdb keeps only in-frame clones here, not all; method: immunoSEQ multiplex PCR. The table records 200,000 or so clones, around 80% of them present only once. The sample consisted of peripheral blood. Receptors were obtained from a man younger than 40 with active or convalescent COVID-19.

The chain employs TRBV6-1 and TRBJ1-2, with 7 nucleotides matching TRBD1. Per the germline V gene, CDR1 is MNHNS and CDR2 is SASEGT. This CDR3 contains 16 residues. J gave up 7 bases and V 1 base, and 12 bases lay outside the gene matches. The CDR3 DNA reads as TGTGCCAGCAGTGAAGTTCAAGGGGGCGAGGACCCTGGCTACACCTTC. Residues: CASSEVQGGEDPGYTF.

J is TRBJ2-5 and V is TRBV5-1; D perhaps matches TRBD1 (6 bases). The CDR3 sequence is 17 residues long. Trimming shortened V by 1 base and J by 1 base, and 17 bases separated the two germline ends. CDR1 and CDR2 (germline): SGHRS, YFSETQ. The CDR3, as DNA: TGCGCCAGCAGCTTGAATGTTTTGATGGGGGCCCAAGAGACCCAGTACTTC. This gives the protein CASSLNVLMGAQETQYF.

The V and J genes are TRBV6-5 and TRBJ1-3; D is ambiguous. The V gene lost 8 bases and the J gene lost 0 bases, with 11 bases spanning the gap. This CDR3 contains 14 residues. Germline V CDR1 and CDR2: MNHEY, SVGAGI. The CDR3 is CASGTVNSGNTIYF. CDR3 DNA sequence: TGTGCCAGCGGTACAGTGAACTCTGGAAACACCATATATTTT.

The CDR3 bases are TGTGCCAGCAGTGAATTGGTGACTGGGAGCTATGGCTACACCTTC. It translates to CASSELVTGSYGYTF. The rearrangement uses TRBV6-1 and TRBJ1-2, with no clear D. The CDR3 consists of 15 residues. CDR1 MNHNS and CDR2 SASEGT come from the germline V gene. V shed 2 bases and J shed 4 bases, with 14 bases lying between them.

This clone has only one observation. CDR3 loop: CASSQQRTVQETQYF. In DNA form, the CDR3 reads TGTGCCAGCAGCCAACAGAGGACAGTACAAGAGACCCAGTACTTC. This chain connects TRBV4-2 to TRBJ2-5, with D possibly TRBD1 on 6 matching bases. Trimming cost V 2 bases and J 2 bases, with 12 bases left between them. This CDR3 contains 15 residues. In germline, CDR1 is LGHNA, CDR2 YNFKEQ.

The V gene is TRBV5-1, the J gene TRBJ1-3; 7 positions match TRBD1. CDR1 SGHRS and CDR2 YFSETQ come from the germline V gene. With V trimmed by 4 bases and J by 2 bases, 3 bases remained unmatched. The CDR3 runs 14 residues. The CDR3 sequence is CASSVGTAGNTIYF. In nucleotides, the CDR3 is TGCGCCAGCAGCGTCGGGACAGCTGGAAACACCATATATTTT.

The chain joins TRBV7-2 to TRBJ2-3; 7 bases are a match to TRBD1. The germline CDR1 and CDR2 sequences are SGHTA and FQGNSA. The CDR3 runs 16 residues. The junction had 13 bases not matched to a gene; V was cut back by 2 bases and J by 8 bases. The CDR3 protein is CASSLKVSRGNGTQYF. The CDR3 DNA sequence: TGTGCCAGCAGCTTAAAAGTGTCCAGGGGGAACGGTACGCAGTATTTT.

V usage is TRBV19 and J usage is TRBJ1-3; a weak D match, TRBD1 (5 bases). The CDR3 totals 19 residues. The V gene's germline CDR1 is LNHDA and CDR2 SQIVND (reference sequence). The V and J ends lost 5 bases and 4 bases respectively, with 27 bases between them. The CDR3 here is CASSSPRGRPRLMGNTIYF. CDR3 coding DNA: TGTGCCAGTAGTTCTCCCCGGGGGAGGCCGCGATTAATGGGAAACACCATATATTTT.

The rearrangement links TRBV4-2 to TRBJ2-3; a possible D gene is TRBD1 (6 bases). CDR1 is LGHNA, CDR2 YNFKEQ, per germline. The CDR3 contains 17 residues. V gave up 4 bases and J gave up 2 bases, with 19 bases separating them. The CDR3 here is CASSPRTATPTTDTQYF. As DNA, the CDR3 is TGTGCCAGCAGCCCGCGGACAGCGACCCCTACCACAGATACGCAGTATTTT.

The CDR3 DNA sequence: TGTGCCAGCAGCCAGGGAACCGGGCCCCAGCATTTT. This gives the protein CASSQGTGPQHF. This sequence joins TRBV25-1 and TRBJ1-5; TRBD1 is a possible D gene (5 bases). Germline V CDR1 and CDR2: MGHDK, SYGVNS. V lost 6 bases and J lost 9, with 12 bases in between. The CDR3 contains 12 residues.

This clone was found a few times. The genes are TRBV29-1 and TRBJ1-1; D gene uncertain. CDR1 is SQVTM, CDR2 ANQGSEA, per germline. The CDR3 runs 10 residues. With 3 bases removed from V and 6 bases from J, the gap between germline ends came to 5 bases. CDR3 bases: TGCAGCGTTGATCCTTCTGAAGCTTTCTTT. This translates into CSVDPSEAFF.

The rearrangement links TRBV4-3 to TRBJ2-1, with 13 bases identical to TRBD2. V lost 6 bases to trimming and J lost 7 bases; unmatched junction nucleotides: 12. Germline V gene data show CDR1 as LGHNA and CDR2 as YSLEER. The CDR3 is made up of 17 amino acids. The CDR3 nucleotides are TGCGCCAGCAGTGGACTAGCGGGAGCCCCCTCGGAGAATGAGCAGTTCTTC. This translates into CASSGLAGAPSENEQFF.

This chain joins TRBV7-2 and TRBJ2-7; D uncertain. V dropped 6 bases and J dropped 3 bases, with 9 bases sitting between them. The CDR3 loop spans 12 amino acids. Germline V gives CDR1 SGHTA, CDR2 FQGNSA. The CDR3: CASSDFLYEQYF. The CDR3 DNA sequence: TGTGCCAGCAGTGACTTCCTCTACGAGCAGTACTTC.

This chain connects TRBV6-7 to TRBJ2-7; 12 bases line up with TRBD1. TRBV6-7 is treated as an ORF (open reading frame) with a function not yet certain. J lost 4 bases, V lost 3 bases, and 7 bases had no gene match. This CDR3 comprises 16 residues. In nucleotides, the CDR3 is TGTGCCAGCAGTTATCATGGGACAGGGGGCAGTTACGAGCAGTACGTC. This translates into CASSYHGTGGSYEQYV.

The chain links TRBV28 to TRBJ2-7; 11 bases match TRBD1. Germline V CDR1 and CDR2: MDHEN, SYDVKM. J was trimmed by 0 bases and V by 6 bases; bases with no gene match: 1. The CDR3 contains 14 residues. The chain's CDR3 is CASRGQGGSYEQYV. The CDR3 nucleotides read TGTGCCAGCAGGGGACAGGGGGGCTCCTACGAGCAGTACGTC.

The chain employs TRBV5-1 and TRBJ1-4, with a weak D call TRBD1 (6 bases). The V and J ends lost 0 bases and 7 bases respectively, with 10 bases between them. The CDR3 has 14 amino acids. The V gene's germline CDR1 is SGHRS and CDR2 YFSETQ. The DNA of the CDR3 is TGCGCCAGCAGCTTGGGGACAGAAGGTGAAAAACTGTTTTTT. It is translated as CASSLGTEGEKLFF.

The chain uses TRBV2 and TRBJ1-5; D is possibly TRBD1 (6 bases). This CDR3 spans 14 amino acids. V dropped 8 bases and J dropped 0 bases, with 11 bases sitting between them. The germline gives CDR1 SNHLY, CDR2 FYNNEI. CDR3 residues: CASEQGHSNQPQHF. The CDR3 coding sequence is TGTGCCAGCGAACAGGGTCATAGCAATCAGCCCCAGCATTTT.

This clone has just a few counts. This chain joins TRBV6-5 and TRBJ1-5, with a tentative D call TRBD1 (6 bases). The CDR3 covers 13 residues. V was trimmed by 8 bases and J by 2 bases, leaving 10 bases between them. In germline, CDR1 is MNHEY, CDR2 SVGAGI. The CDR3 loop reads CASRQARNQPQHF. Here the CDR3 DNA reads TGTGCCAGCCGACAGGCTCGCAATCAGCCCCAGCATTTT.

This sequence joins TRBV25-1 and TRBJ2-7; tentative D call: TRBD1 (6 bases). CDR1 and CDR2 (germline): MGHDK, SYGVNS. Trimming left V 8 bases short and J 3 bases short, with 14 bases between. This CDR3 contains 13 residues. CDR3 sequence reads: CASGDMGHYEQYF. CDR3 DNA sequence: TGTGCCAGCGGGGACATGGGGCACTACGAGCAGTACTTC.

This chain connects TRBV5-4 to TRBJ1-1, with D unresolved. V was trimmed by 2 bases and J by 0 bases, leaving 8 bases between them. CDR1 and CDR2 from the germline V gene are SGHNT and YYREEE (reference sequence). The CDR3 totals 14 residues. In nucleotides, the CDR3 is TGTGCCAGCAGCTTTTGGGCCTTGAACACTGAAGCTTTCTTT. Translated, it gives CASSFWALNTEAFF.

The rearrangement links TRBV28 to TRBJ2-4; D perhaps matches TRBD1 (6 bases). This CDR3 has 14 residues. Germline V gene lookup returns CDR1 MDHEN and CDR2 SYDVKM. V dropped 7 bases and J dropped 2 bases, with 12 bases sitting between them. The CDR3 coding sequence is TGTGCCAGCATCAAGCAGGGGTCCAAAAACATTCAGTACTTC. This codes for CASIKQGSKNIQYF.